The 18 T cell receptor beta chains below all came from one sample that was sequenced in a study of control samples from healthy donors and cancer patients. Generated by immunoSEQ multiplex PCR, the TCRdb table keeps only in-frame clones and is missing some. The table includes 95,000 to 100,000 clones, roughly 91% detected once. The sample was blood. The receptor source for this set is a man under 40 in good health.

The chain links TRBV2 to TRBJ1-1, with a possible D match to TRBD1 (6 bases). In germline, CDR1 is SNHLY, CDR2 FYNNEI. V gave up 9 bases and J gave up 7 bases, with 18 bases separating them. This CDR3 comprises 13 residues. CDR3 loop: CAREETGPGEAFF. For the CDR3, the DNA is TGTGCCAGAGAAGAAACAGGGCCAGGTGAAGCTTTCTTT.

The J gene is TRBJ2-2, the V gene TRBV5-1, with 10 bases aligning to TRBD2. V lost 5 bases, J lost 7 bases, and 5 bases stayed unmatched. Germline loops: CDR1 SGHRS, CDR2 YFSETQ. This CDR3 region has 14 residues. The CDR3 DNA is TGCGCCAGCAGAGCGGGGGGGCTTATCGGGGAGCTGTTTTTT. This encodes CASRAGGLIGELFF.

This chain connects TRBV28 to TRBJ1-6; 7 nucleotides agree with TRBD1. Looked up from germline, CDR1 is MDHEN and CDR2 is SYDVKM. The CDR3 is 15 amino acids. The junction had 5 bases not matched to a gene; V was cut back by 2 bases and J by 7 bases. The chain's CDR3 is CASSLGSGGNSPLHF. The CDR3 DNA follows: TGTGCCAGCAGTTTAGGTTCAGGGGGGAATTCACCCCTCCACTTT.

The CDR3 coding sequence is TGTGCCAGCAGTGCAATGGAGGGGACCGCGGCAGATACGCAGTATTTT. Amino acid sequence: CASSAMEGTAADTQYF. The V call is TRBV2, the J call TRBJ2-3; a possible D gene is TRBD2 (6 bases). Looked up from germline, CDR1 is SNHLY and CDR2 is FYNNEI. Trimming removed 4 bases at V and 4 bases at J, with 18 bases between. CDR3 length: 16 amino acids.

The chain links TRBV11-2 to TRBJ2-1, with TRBD2 identical over 8 bases. Germline CDR1 and CDR2: SGHAT and FQNNGV. This CDR3 is 16 amino acids long. Trimming cost V 3 bases and J 4 bases; bases outside gene matches: 8. DNA for the CDR3: TGTGCCAGCAGCTTCGTCGAAGCGGGGGCTTACAATGAGCAGTTCTTC. As protein: CASSFVEAGAYNEQFF.

The chain uses TRBV9 and TRBJ2-5, with TRBD1 matching over 9 bases. With V trimmed by 4 bases and J by 2 bases, 6 bases remained unmatched. The CDR3 is 15 residues long. Germline CDR1 reads SGDLS; CDR2 reads YYNGEE. The CDR3 sequence: CASSTHDRGQETQYF. CDR3 nucleotide sequence: TGTGCCAGCAGCACTCACGACAGGGGGCAAGAGACCCAGTACTTC.

The chain is built from TRBV29-1 and TRBJ1-1; D gene ambiguous. In germline, CDR1 is SQVTM, CDR2 ANQGSEA. Trimming took off 2 bases at V and 4 bases at J, with 11 bases between the two ends. The CDR3 covers 13 residues. The DNA for the CDR3 is TGCAGCGTTGAACGCCCCGGAGGCACTGAAGCTTTCTTT. It codes for CSVERPGGTEAFF.

V usage is TRBV14 and J usage is TRBJ1-1; D gene ambiguous. Between the trimmed V and J ends, which lost 4 bases and 3 bases, there was a span of 12 bases. The germline gives CDR1 SGHDN, CDR2 FVKESK. CDR3 length equals 14 residues. CDR3 sequence: CASSRQALYTEAFF. In DNA form, the CDR3 reads TGTGCCAGCAGCCGCCAGGCTCTGTACACTGAAGCTTTCTTT.

The J gene is TRBJ2-7, the V gene TRBV18, with D possibly matching TRBD1 (6 bases). CDR1 and CDR2 from the germline V gene are KGHSH and LQKENI. The CDR3 totals 14 residues. Trimming removed 1 base at V and 6 bases at J, with 13 bases between. The CDR3 region has the DNA TGTGCCAGCTCACCACGTACTCAGGGGTTCGAGCAGTACTTC. The encoded protein is CASSPRTQGFEQYF.

This chain connects TRBV19 to TRBJ1-1; tentative D call: TRBD1 (5 bases). The CDR3 contains 15 residues. Per germline, CDR1 LNHDA and CDR2 SQIVND (reference sequence). V lost 7 bases to trimming and J lost 3 bases, with 18 bases between them. Here the CDR3 reads CASTRGPAPHTEAFF. CDR3 DNA: TGTGCCAGTACAAGGGGACCGGCCCCACACACTGAAGCTTTCTTT.

As to this clone: The same CDR3 also results from other DNA sequences found in this sample. This chain uses TRBV7-2 with TRBJ2-7; D is perhaps TRBD1 or TRBD2 (6 bases each). This CDR3 region has 15 residues. Germline CDR1 SGHTA, CDR2 FQGNSA. V gave up 6 bases and J gave up 3 bases, with 18 bases separating them. The CDR3 nucleotides read TGTGCCAGCAGGGAAGGGGGGTACTCAATCTACGAGCAGTACTTC. Translation gives CASREGGYSIYEQYF.

The chain is built from TRBV4-1 and TRBJ2-4, with D uncertain. CDR3 length equals 13 residues. The germline V gene has CDR1 MGHRA and CDR2 YSYEKL. V dropped 3 bases and J dropped 11 bases, with 14 bases sitting between them. CDR3 protein: CASSQAISSLQYF. The CDR3 DNA follows: TGCGCCAGCAGCCAGGCGATCTCCTCCCTTCAGTACTTC.

The rearrangement uses TRBV28 and TRBJ2-2; no reliable D call. The CDR3 has 14 amino acids. Trimming stripped 6 bases from V and 1 base from J, with 9 bases between. The germline V gene has CDR1 MDHEN and CDR2 SYDVKM. The CDR3 DNA is TGTGCCAGCAGGCCACGGTGGAACACCGGGGAGCTGTTTTTT. Amino acid sequence: CASRPRWNTGELFF.

The rearrangement links TRBV6-1 to TRBJ1-6, with TRBD1 matching 7 bases. Germline V gene data show CDR1 as MNHNS and CDR2 as SASEGT. This CDR3 comprises 16 residues. The V gene end was trimmed by 4 bases and the J gene end by 3 bases; junction bases not matched to a gene: 6. The CDR3 DNA follows: TGTGCCAGCAGTGCTGACAGGGCCTTCTATAATTCACCCCTCCACTTT. It codes for CASSADRAFYNSPLHF.

This chain links TRBV4-3 with TRBJ1-5; D not certain. V was clipped by 4 bases and J by 2 bases, with 12 bases between them. This CDR3 region has 15 residues. Germline CDR1 and CDR2: LGHNA and YSLEER. The CDR3 sequence: CASSLGVQGNQPQHF. The CDR3 DNA is TGCGCCAGCAGCCTGGGAGTGCAAGGCAATCAGCCCCAGCATTTT.

This chain uses TRBV12-3 or TRBV12-4 with TRBJ2-3; TRBD1 might be the D (6 bases). CDR3 size: 13 residues. The V and J ends lost 4 bases and 15 bases respectively, with 20 bases between them. The CDR3 spells CASSSDSGTKVYF. In DNA, the CDR3 is TGTGCCAGCAGTTCGGACTCCGGGACAAAGGTATATTTT.

The chain joins TRBV19 to TRBJ2-7; D gene unclear. The CDR3 is 13 amino acids. V dropped 1 base and J dropped 6 bases, with 10 bases sitting between them. Germline lookup yields CDR1 LNHDA and CDR2 SQIVND (reference sequence). The CDR3 is CASSIGPGPEQYV. CDR3 DNA sequence: TGTGCCAGTAGTATAGGTCCGGGCCCCGAGCAGTACGTC.

The chain links TRBV6-1 to TRBJ1-6; TRBD1 matches at 7 bases. The CDR3 runs to 17 residues. Germline V CDR1 and CDR2: MNHNS, SASEGT. The ends lost 4 bases at V and 10 bases at J; junction bases unmatched: 16. Written as DNA, the CDR3 is TGTGCCAGCAGTGCCAGCGACAGGGTCATTTCGAGATCACCCCTCCACTTT. Protein product: CASSASDRVISRSPLHF.